Described below is a single T cell receptor beta chain sequence and its context. From its re-call of the 5' RACE reads, TCRdb lists each CDR3 protein once, without DNA. Here the sample table reports 500,000 to 700,000 distinct CDR3 sequences. The record originates from a study of T cells expressing NK-cell markers. About the research overall: From sorted CD3+CD56+NKG2C+, CD3+CD56+NKG2C- and CD3+CD56-NKG2C+ T cells came the TCR beta repertoires.

Germline V gene lookup returns CDR1 SGHTA and CDR2 FQGNSA. The length of the CDR3 is 14 residues. Sample: blood T cells: a sorted CD56 or NKG2C T cell subset, CD4+ or CD8+ T cells, or bulk PBMC T cells (not recorded which). The chain recombines TRBV7-2 with TRBJ2-5; TCRdb returns TRBD1, unconfirmable since there is no DNA. The sequence was collected from a man aged 18 to 35 in good health. CDR3 loop: CASSEDGPGETQYF.